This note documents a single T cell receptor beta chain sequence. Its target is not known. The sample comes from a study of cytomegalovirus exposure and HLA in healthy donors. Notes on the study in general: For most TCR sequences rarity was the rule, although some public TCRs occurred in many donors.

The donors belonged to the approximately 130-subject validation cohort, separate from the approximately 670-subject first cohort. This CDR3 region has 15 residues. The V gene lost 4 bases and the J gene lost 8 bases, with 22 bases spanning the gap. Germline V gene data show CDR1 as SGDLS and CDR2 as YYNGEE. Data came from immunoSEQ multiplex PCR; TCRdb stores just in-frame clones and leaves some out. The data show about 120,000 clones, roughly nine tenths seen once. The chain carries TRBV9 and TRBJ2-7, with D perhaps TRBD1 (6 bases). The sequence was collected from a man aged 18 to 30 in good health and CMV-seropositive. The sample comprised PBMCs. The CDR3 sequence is CASSPEGGRPAKQYF. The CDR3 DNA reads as TGTGCCAGCAGCCCAGAAGGGGGACGTCCTGCCAAGCAGTACTTC.